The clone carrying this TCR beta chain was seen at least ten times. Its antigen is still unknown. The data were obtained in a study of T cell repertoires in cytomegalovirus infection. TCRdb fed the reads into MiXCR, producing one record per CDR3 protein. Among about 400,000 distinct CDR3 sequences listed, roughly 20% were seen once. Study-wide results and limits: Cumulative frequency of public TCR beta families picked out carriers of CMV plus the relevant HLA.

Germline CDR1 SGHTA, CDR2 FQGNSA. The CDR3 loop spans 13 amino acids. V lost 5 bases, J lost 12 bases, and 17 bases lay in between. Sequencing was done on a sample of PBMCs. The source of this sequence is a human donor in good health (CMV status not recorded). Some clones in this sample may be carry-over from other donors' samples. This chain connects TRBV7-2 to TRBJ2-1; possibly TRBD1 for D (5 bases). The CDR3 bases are TGTGCCAGCAGCCCAGAGGCCCAGGGCGGGCAGTTCTTC. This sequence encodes CASSPEAQGGQFF.